The source of this TCR beta chain is a study of T cells after yellow fever vaccination. Study information: Where fractions had low cell numbers, libraries were prepared from them with the SMART-Seq v4 Ultra Low Input RNA kit. Study-level points and caveats: Reappearing after the booster were most of the clones from primary vaccination (almost 97% CD4, about 88% CD8). Contaminants from the bulk population, in the form of abundant clonotypes, could be found in FACS-sorted repertoires. Although the secondary response was weaker, it peaked faster, at day 5 versus 15.

The CDR3 totals 14 residues. The junction had 4 bases not matched to a gene; V was cut back by 5 bases and J by 4 bases. Per the germline V gene, CDR1 is MGHDK and CDR2 is SYGVNS. TCRdb reprocessed the 5' RACE reads with MiXCR, giving one entry per CDR3 protein. The sample carries 350,000 or so distinct CDR3 sequences, roughly 7.5% recorded once. This clonotype was picked up a small number of times. Its antigen is currently unknown. This sequence originates from a man in his late teens or twenties who received the YFV17D yellow fever vaccine. The V call is TRBV25-1, the J call TRBJ2-2, with 7 bases aligning to TRBD2. Specimen: PBMCs, collected roughly 47 days after the first yellow fever vaccination. This chain's CDR3 is CASSWGGLTGELFF. DNA for the CDR3: TGTGCCAGCAGTTGGGGGGGTCTCACCGGGGAGCTGTTTTTT.